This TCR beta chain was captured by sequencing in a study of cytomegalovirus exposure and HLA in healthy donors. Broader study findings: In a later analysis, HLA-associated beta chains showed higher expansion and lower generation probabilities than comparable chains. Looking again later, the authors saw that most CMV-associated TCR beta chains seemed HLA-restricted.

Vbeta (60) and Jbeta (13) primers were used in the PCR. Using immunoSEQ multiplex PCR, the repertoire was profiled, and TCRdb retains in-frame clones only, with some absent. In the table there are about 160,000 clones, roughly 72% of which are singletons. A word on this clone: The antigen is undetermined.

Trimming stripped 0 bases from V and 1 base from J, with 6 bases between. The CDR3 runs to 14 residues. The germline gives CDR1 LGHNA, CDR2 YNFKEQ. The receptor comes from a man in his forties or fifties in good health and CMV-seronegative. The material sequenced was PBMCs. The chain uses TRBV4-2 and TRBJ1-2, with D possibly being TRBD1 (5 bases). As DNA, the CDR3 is TGTGCCAGCAGCCAAGACGGGGGTAACTATGGCTACACCTTC. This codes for CASSQDGGNYGYTF.